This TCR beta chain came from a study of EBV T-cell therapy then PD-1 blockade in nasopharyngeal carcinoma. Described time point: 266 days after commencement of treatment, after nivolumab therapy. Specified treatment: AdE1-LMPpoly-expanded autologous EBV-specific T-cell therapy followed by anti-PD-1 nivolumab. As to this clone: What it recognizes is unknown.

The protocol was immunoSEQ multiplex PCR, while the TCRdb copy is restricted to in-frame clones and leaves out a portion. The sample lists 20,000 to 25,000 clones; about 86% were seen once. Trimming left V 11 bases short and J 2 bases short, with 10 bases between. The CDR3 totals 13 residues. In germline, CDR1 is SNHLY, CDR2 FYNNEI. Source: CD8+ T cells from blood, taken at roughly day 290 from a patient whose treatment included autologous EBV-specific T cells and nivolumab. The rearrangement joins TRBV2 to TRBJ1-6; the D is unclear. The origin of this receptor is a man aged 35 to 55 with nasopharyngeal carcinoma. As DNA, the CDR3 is TGTGCCGGGAGGAGTACCTATAATTCACCCCTCCACTTT. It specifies CAGRSTYNSPLHF.